This TCR beta chain was found in a study of CD8 T cells in ankylosing spondylitis (dated by TCRdb to about 2017). Notes on the research overall: The study profiled T cell receptor beta repertoires in healthy donors and ankylosing spondylitis patients to find disease-linked TCR variants. The full study cohort was made up of approximately 27 ankylosing spondylitis patients and 95 to 130 healthy donors. Peripheral blood was sampled, and synovial fluid was also collected from ankylosing spondylitis patients.

Inclusive of the bounding cysteine and phenylalanine, the CDR3 is 16 residues long. The retained sequence is limited to the CDR3, 48 bases, with the frame set at the first base. CDR1 and CDR2 (SGHRS, YFSETQ) derive from the germline V gene. The V and J ends are trimmed by 5 bases and 3 bases, leaving 20 bases between them. What the work shows at the level of the full study, not this receptor alone: A TCR beta motif made up of eight or nine highly homologous amino acid variants appeared to be characteristic of blood from ankylosing spondylitis patients. Some motif variants were previously reported in synovial fluid and blood of reactive arthritis patients, suggesting common disease-initiation mechanisms. The disease-linked clones had a CD8+ phenotype and were found at relatively low frequencies in peripheral blood. The disease-linked clones were reported to be significantly enriched in matched synovial fluid samples from ankylosing spondylitis patients.

The sequencer was an Illumina HiSeq 2500. TCR beta libraries were prepared by quantitative 5'-RACE with molecular barcodes. As for the original processing: To identify disease-linked TCR variants, a new computational method was used, one built on a probabilistic model of VDJ rearrangement. Starting from the raw public reads, TCRdb applied fastp trimming at Q25, assembled clones with MiXCR and retained in-frame beta chains. Every entry covers one CDR3 protein and lists the most common genes and DNA from its rows. The V and J calls reflect TCRdb's pipeline rather than the authors' work. The sample has under 950,000 distinct CDR3 sequences on record, around 19% of them singletons. Around a fifth of the sample belongs to the ten largest clones. Remarks on this clonotype: Its antigen remains undetermined. One base away there is no much larger clone; base qualities are not given.

This TCR derives from a male donor with ankylosing spondylitis. The sequence links TRBV5-1 to TRBJ1-1; 5 matching bases give a weak D call of TRBD1. Sequencing used blood, either unsorted or a sorted T cell fraction (not recorded which). The CDR3 sequence is CASSESVDTGYTEAFF. Read as DNA, the sequence is TGCGCCAGCAGTGAGTCGGTGGACACGGGTTACACTGAAGCTTTCTTT.